The 26 T cell receptor beta chains presented below share a single source sample, sequenced in a study of beta chain features in type 1 diabetes (dated by TCRdb to the late 2010s). The library was obtained by the immunoSEQ multiplex PCR assay. The High Capacity cDNA Reverse Transcription Kit was used to reverse transcribe all of the isolated RNA, meaning that expressed TCRB transcripts were what got sequenced. Drawn from immuneACCESS, this table holds only the in-frame rearrangements with V and J called that TCRdb kept. Clones are partly lost; checked studies trace under half to an unresolved V gene and leave the rest unexplained. The sample table shows almost 350,000 clones, and less than 10% are seen once. The leading ten clones occupy 0.44% of the sample. The sequenced material came from central memory CD4+ T cells from blood. The source of these receptors is a woman between 18 and 29 years old in good health.

This clone has only a few counts. The chain employs TRBV5-1 and TRBJ2-3; the D call may be TRBD1 or TRBD2 (5 bases each). Germline CDR1 and CDR2: SGHRS and YFSETQ. Trimming cost V 6 bases and J 1 base, with 12 bases left between them. The CDR3 is 14 amino acids. CDR3 residues: CASKDGGRTDTQYF. The CDR3 coding sequence is TGCGCCAGCAAGGATGGGGGTCGCACAGATACGCAGTATTTT.

This clone was detected only a few times. The rearrangement uses TRBV19 and TRBJ2-4; possibly TRBD1 or TRBD2 for D (5 bases each). The CDR3 length is 14 residues. Germline CDR1 is LNHDA and CDR2 is SQIVND (reference sequence). Trimming left V 7 bases short and J 2 bases short, with 12 bases between. The CDR3 DNA is TGTGCCAGTAAGGAGCAGGGACCCAAAAACATTCAGTACTTC. This gives the protein CASKEQGPKNIQYF.

V and J are TRBV10-3 and TRBJ1-1; D call uncertain. The CDR3 is 15 amino acids. Trimming pared 6 bases from V and 2 bases from J, leaving 16 bases between. Germline V gives CDR1 ENHRY, CDR2 SYGVKD. The CDR3 region has the DNA TGTGCCATCAGCCTCACCCTGATAGGTAACACTGAAGCTTTCTTT. It encodes CAISLTLIGNTEAFF.

The V gene is TRBV18, the J gene TRBJ2-7, with 8 bases that match TRBD1. Germline values: CDR1 KGHSH, CDR2 LQKENI. This CDR3 comprises 14 residues. Trimming removed 6 bases from V and 4 bases from J; junction bases left unmatched: 8. The CDR3 DNA reads TGTGCCAGCTCTCTAGACAGGGGTCCGTACGAGCAGTACTTC. Its translation is CASSLDRGPYEQYF.

The chain couples TRBV19 to TRBJ2-7; TRBD2 might be the D (6 bases). Trimming shortened V by 4 bases and J by 7 bases, and 23 bases separated the two germline ends. The CDR3 spans 16 residues. The germline V gene has CDR1 LNHDA and CDR2 SQIVND (reference sequence). The CDR3 DNA reads as TGTGCCAGTAGTACCACCGGGGCCGGGAGCTTTGGGGAGCAGTACTTC. This translates into CASSTTGAGSFGEQYF.

V is TRBV18 and J is TRBJ2-3, with 10 bases that match TRBD2. The germline V gene encodes CDR1 KGHSH and CDR2 LQKENI. The CDR3 has 16 amino acids. Trimming cost V 6 bases and J 4 bases; bases outside gene matches: 10. The CDR3 DNA is TGTGCCAGCTCCCCTCCGGCTAGCGGGAGCGCAGATACGCAGTATTTT. It is translated as CASSPPASGSADTQYF.

This clone has a handful of counts. The chain has TRBV27 and TRBJ2-7; 10 bases fit TRBD1. Looked up from germline, CDR1 is MNHEY and CDR2 is SMNVEV (reference sequence). The CDR3 is made up of 13 amino acids. After removal of 10 bases from V and 2 bases from J, the junction contained 5 bases not matched to a gene. The CDR3 here is CATADRGAYEQYF. The CDR3 coding sequence is TGTGCCACCGCGGACAGGGGGGCCTACGAGCAGTACTTC.

As DNA, the CDR3 is TGTGCCAGCAGCGAGCTAACAGGATACAATGAGCAGTTCTTC. Amino acids: CASSELTGYNEQFF. This chain links TRBV27 with TRBJ2-1; possible D gene TRBD1, 5 bases. This CDR3 spans 14 amino acids. Germline CDR1 and CDR2: MNHEY and SMNVEV (reference sequence). The V end lost 6 bases, the J end lost 4 bases, and 13 bases lay between the germline ends.

This clone was counted between two and nine times. V and J are TRBV20-1 and TRBJ1-2; D might be TRBD1 (5 bases). Per germline, CDR1 DFQATT and CDR2 SNEGSKA (reference sequence). V was pared by 3 bases and J by 8 bases, with 10 bases between. The CDR3 has 11 residues. The CDR3 spells CSARVGVGYTF. The CDR3 DNA sequence: TGCAGTGCTAGGGTAGGGGTCGGCTACACCTTC.

This clone was observed at least ten times. The gene calls are TRBV28 and TRBJ2-1; TRBD2 matches 11 bases. After removal of 5 bases from V and 7 bases from J, the junction contained 10 bases not matched to a gene. The CDR3 consists of 16 residues. Germline-derived CDR1 and CDR2 are MDHEN and SYDVKM. CDR3 in amino acids: CASSGYLAGGGNEQFF. Written as DNA, the CDR3 is TGTGCCAGCAGTGGATATTTAGCGGGAGGGGGAAATGAGCAGTTCTTC. Supplemented by reference TRBV28 and TRBJ2-1, the full variable domain reads DVKVTQSSRYLVKRTGEKVFLECVQDMDHENMFWYRQDPGLGLRLIYFSYDVKMKEKGDIPEGYSVSREKKERFSLILESASTNQTSMYLCASSGYLAGGGNEQFFGPGTRLTVL.

The J gene is TRBJ2-1, the V gene TRBV10-3; D might be TRBD2 (5 bases). CDR3 size: 12 residues. Germline loops: CDR1 ENHRY, CDR2 SYGVKD. V gave up 3 bases and J gave up 10 bases, with 10 bases separating them. The CDR3 DNA reads TGTGCCATCAGTGAAGAGCGGATCGAGCAGTTCTTC. Translating it yields CAISEERIEQFF.

This clone was observed a few times. V and J are TRBV5-6 and TRBJ2-4, with TRBD1 matching over 7 bases. Per the germline V gene, CDR1 is SGHDT and CDR2 is YYEEEE. This CDR3 has 16 residues. Trimming took 4 bases from V and 0 from J; bases not matched to a gene: 7. In DNA form, the CDR3 reads TGTGCCAGCAGCCCGGGACAGAATATAGCCAAAAACATTCAGTACTTC. Encoded protein: CASSPGQNIAKNIQYF.

This clone has a handful of counts. This chain uses TRBV5-1 with TRBJ2-1; perhaps TRBD1 as D (6 bases). CDR1 and CDR2 from the germline V gene are SGHRS and YFSETQ. The CDR3 extends over 15 amino acids. The V gene lost 4 bases and the J gene lost 8 bases, with 19 bases spanning the gap. The CDR3 spells CASSASGRAGDEQFF. CDR3 nucleotide sequence: TGCGCCAGCAGCGCCTCCGGCAGGGCAGGGGATGAGCAGTTCTTC.

This clone was counted between two and nine times. The J gene is TRBJ1-5, the V gene TRBV7-2; D not resolved. Germline V lookup: CDR1 SGHTA, CDR2 FQGNSA. The CDR3 is 12 residues long. Trimming cost V 1 base and J 11 bases, with 9 bases left between them. The CDR3 sequence: CASSLDYTAQHF. CDR3 in DNA: TGTGCCAGCAGCTTAGATTACACAGCCCAGCATTTT.

The sample holds a few counts of this clone. The chain employs TRBV29-1 and TRBJ2-1; 7 bases are shared with TRBD1. Germline V gene lookup returns CDR1 SQVTM and CDR2 ANQGSEA. Germline trimming cut 3 bases from V and 7 bases from J; bases unmatched to any gene: 6. The CDR3 has 13 amino acids. This CDR3 reads CSVDPAGGNEQFF. In DNA form, the CDR3 reads TGCAGCGTTGATCCGGCAGGGGGTAATGAGCAGTTCTTC.

This clone was picked up many times. This chain joins TRBV5-8 and TRBJ2-5; perhaps TRBD2 as D (6 bases). CDR3 length equals 14 residues. Germline values: CDR1 SGHTS, CDR2 YDEGEE. Trimming removed 2 bases from V and 4 bases from J, with 12 bases in between. The CDR3 here is CASSFGGRGETQYF. In DNA form, the CDR3 reads TGTGCCAGCAGCTTCGGAGGGAGAGGAGAGACCCAGTACTTC.

This clone was found many times. This same CDR3 is encoded by further DNA sequences in the sample. The V gene is TRBV7-2, the J gene TRBJ2-5, with D hard to call. The CDR3 consists of 11 residues. Trimming stripped 8 bases from V and 5 bases from J, with 9 bases between. Per germline, CDR1 SGHTA and CDR2 FQGNSA. CDR3 DNA sequence: TGTGCCAGCTCCATTGGGGAGACCCAGTACTTC. It encodes CASSIGETQYF.

This clone showed up many times. The V and J genes are TRBV2 and TRBJ2-6, with D uncertain. The V end lost 10 bases, the J end lost 6 bases, and 7 bases lay between the germline ends. CDR1 is SNHLY and CDR2 is FYNNEI in the germline V gene. There are 11 residues in the CDR3. CDR3 amino acids: CATTLANVLTF. In DNA, the CDR3 is TGTGCCACCACTCTGGCCAACGTCCTGACTTTC.

The V call is TRBV11-2, the J call TRBJ2-5, with 12 bases that match TRBD2. Per the germline V gene, CDR1 is SGHAT and CDR2 is FQNNGV. J was trimmed by 2 bases and V by 5 bases; bases with no gene match: 6. The CDR3 has 16 residues. This CDR3 reads CASSPILAGGQETQYF. For the CDR3, the DNA is TGTGCCAGCAGCCCCATTCTAGCGGGAGGGCAAGAGACCCAGTACTTC.

This rearrangement joins TRBV4-2 to TRBJ2-1; unclear D gene. This CDR3 region has 13 residues. CDR1 and CDR2 from the germline V gene are LGHNA and YNFKEQ. Trimming removed 1 base at V and 5 bases at J, with 6 bases between. This chain's CDR3 is CASSQAPNNEQFF. The CDR3, as DNA: TGTGCCAGCAGCCAAGCCCCCAACAATGAGCAGTTCTTC.

The gene calls are TRBV7-9 and TRBJ2-3; 12 bases agree with TRBD2. J was trimmed by 3 bases and V by 2 bases; bases with no gene match: 3. The germline V gene encodes CDR1 SEHNR and CDR2 FQNEAQ (reference sequence). The CDR3 extends over 16 amino acids. The CDR3: CASSLPSGRVTDTQYF. The CDR3 DNA sequence: TGTGCCAGCAGCTTACCTAGCGGGAGGGTAACAGATACGCAGTATTTT.

This clone was seen more than once but under ten times. V is TRBV28 and J is TRBJ2-1, with 12 bases fitting TRBD2. Looked up from germline, CDR1 is MDHEN and CDR2 is SYDVKM. The length of the CDR3 is 17 residues. After removal of 5 bases from V and 8 bases from J, the junction contained 13 bases not matched to a gene. CDR3 DNA: TGTGCCAGCAGTCTGCCCTTTCTAGCGGGAGGGCCTGATGAGCAGTTCTTC. This sequence encodes CASSLPFLAGGPDEQFF.

The CDR3 nucleotides are TGTGCCAGCAGTTTAGTGTTGGGCTCTGGAAACACCATATATTTT. It yields the protein CASSLVLGSGNTIYF. V usage is TRBV28 and J usage is TRBJ1-3; D call uncertain. The CDR3 spans 15 residues. V was pared by 2 bases and J by 0 bases, with 8 bases between. CDR1 and CDR2 from the germline V gene are MDHEN and SYDVKM.

CDR3 amino acids: CASSFRREGQFF. The CDR3 DNA is TGTGCCAGCAGCTTCCGACGGGAGGGCCAGTTCTTC. The chain is built from TRBV5-6 and TRBJ2-1, with 8 nucleotides matching TRBD2. CDR1 is SGHDT, CDR2 YYEEEE, per germline. This CDR3 region has 12 residues. With 2 bases clipped from V and 13 bases from J, the junction kept 5 bases outside the gene matches. Full variable domain (outside the CDR3, taken from reference TRBV5-6 and TRBJ2-1): DAGVTQSPTHLIKTRGQQVTLRCSPKSGHDTVSWYQQALGQGPQFIFQYYEEEERQRGNFPDRFSGHQFPNYSSELNVNALLLGDSALYLCASSFRREGQFFGPGTRLTVL.

This clone was counted ten times or more. The chain combines TRBV5-1 with TRBJ2-2; 8 bases match TRBD2. Germline V gene lookup returns CDR1 SGHRS and CDR2 YFSETQ. This CDR3 contains 15 residues. The V gene end was trimmed by 5 bases and the J gene end by 1 base; junction bases not matched to a gene: 4. This chain's CDR3 is CASRELAENTGELFF. The CDR3 nucleotides read TGCGCCAGCAGGGAACTAGCGGAGAACACCGGGGAGCTGTTTTTT.

This clone was seen a handful of times. The chain is built from TRBV15 and TRBJ2-3, with TRBD2 identical over 9 bases. With 4 bases clipped from V and 5 bases from J, the junction kept 7 bases outside the gene matches. The CDR3 contains 15 residues. The germline CDR1 and CDR2 sequences are LNHNV and YYDKDF (reference sequence). Here the CDR3 DNA reads TGTGCCACCAGCATTTCTAGCGGGACCAGAGATACGCAGTATTTT. This encodes CATSISSGTRDTQYF.